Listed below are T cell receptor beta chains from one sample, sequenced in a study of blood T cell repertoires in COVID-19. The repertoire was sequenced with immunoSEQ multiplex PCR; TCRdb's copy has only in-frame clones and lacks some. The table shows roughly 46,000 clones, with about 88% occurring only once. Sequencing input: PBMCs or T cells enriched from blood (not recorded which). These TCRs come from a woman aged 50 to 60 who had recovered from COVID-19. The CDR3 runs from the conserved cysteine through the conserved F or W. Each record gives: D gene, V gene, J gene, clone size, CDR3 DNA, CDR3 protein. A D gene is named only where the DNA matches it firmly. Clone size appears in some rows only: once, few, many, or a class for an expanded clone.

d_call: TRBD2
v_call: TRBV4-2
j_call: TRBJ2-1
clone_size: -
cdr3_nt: TGTGCCAGCAGCCAAGGTACTAGCGGGAGCTTTGTAAATGAGCAGTTCTTC
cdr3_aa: CASSQGTSGSFVNEQFF

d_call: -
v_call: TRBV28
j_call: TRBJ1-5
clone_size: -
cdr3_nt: TGTGCCAGCAGTTTGCGGTTAGGGCCCCAGCATTTT
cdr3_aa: CASSLRLGPQHF

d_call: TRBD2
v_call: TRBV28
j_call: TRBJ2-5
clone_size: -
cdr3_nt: TGTGCCAGCAAGGGGACTAGCGGGGTTCCCGACTCTGAGACCCAGTACTTC
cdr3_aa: CASKGTSGVPDSETQYF

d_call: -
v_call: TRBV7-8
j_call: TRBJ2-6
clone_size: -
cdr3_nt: TGTGCCAGCAGCGACAGATTTCTGGGGTCTGGGGCCAACGTCCTGACTTTC
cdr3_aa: CASSDRFLGSGANVLTF

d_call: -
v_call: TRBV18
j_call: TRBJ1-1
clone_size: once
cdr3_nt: TGTGCCAGCTCACCTGCCCTCAGGAACACTGAAGCTTTCTTT
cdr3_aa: CASSPALRNTEAFF

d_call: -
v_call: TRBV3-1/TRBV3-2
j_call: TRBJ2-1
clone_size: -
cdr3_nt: TGTGCCAGCAGCCAAGGGGGCAGGTACAATGAGCAGTTCTTC
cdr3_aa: CASSQGGRYNEQFF

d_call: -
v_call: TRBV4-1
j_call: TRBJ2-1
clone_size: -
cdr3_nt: TGCGCCAGCAGCCATACCACAGGGACCTACAATGAGCAGTTCTTC
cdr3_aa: CASSHTTGTYNEQFF

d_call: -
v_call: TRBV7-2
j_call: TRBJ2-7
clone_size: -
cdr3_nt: TGTGCCAGCAGCCGGACCCTTAACAGGGACGAGCAGTACTTC
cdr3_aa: CASSRTLNRDEQYF

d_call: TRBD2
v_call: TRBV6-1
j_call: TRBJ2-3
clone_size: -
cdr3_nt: TGTGCCAGCAGTGAGTTGCTAGCGGGAGCAGATACGCAGTATTTT
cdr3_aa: CASSELLAGADTQYF

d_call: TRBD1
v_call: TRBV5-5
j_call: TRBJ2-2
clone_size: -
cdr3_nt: TGTGCCAGCAGCGAGGGACAGACGAACACCGGGGAGCTGTTTTTT
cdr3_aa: CASSEGQTNTGELFF

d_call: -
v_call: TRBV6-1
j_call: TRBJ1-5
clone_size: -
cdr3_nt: TGTGCCAGCAGTGAATGGTCGGAGCAGCCCCAGCATTTT
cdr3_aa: CASSEWSEQPQHF

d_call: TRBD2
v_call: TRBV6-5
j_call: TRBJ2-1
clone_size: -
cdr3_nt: TGTGCCAGCAGGGCGGGAGGCGATGAGCAGTTCTTC
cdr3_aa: CASRAGGDEQFF

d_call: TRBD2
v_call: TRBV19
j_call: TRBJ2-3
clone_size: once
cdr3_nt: TGTGCCAGTACCTTGGGGGGGAGGGTCACAGATACGCAGTATTTT
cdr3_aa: CASTLGGRVTDTQYF

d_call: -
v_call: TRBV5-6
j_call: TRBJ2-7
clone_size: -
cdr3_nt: TGTGCCAGCAGCTCGGGCGGGGACTACGAGCAGTACTTC
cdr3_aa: CASSSGGDYEQYF

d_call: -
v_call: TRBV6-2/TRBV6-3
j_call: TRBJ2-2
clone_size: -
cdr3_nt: TGTGCCAGCAGCCGCGCCGGGTTCACCGGGGAGCTGTTTTTT
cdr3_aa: CASSRAGFTGELFF

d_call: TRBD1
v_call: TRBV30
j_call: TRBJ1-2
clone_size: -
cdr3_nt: TGTGCCTGGAGCAGACAGGGCGGTGACTATGGCTACACCTTC
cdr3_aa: CAWSRQGGDYGYTF

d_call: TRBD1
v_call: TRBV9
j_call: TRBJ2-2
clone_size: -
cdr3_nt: TGTGCCAGCAGTCGGACAGGGACTCTCACCGGGGAGCTGTTTTTT
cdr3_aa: CASSRTGTLTGELFF

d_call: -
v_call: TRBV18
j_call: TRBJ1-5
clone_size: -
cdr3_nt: TGTGCCAGCTCACAAAACTCCGGAGCGGGACCCCTCGGAGAACAGCCCCAGCATTTT
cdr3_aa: CASSQNSGAGPLGEQPQHF

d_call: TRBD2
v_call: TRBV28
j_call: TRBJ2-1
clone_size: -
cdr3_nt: TGTGCCAGCAGTTCCTCGGGCGGGGGATACTACAATGAGCAGTTCTTC
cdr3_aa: CASSSSGGGYYNEQFF

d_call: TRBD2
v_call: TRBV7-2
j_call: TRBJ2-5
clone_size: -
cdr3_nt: TGTGCCAGCAGCTTGGGACTAGCGGGGGAGACCCAGTACTTC
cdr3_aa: CASSLGLAGETQYF

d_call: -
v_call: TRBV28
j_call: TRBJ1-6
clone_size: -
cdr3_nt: TGTGCCAGCAGTTTAGCCTTGATGGGAGGCAATTCACCCCTCCACTTT
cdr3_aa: CASSLALMGGNSPLHF

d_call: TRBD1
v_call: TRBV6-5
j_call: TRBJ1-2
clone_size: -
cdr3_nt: TGTGCCAGCAGTTACTCCTCCGGACAGGCAGGAGAGGGCTACACCTTC
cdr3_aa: CASSYSSGQAGEGYTF

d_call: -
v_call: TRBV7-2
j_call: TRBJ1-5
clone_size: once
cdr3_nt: TGTGCCAGCAGCTTAGTGGCGGGGGCTGTTCAGCCCCAGCATTTT
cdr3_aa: CASSLVAGAVQPQHF

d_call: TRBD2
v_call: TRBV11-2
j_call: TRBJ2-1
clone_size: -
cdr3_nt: TGTGCCACCCAATTAGCGGGAACCAATGAGCAGTTCTTC
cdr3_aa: CATQLAGTNEQFF

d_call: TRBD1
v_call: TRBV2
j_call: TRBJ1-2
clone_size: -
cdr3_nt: TGTGCCAGCAGGGGGGGGACAGGGCCTAACTATGGCTACACCTTC
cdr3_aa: CASRGGTGPNYGYTF

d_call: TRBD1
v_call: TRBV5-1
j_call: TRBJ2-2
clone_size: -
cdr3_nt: TGCGCCAGCAGGTGGGACAGCAACACCGGGGAGCTGTTTTTT
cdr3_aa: CASRWDSNTGELFF

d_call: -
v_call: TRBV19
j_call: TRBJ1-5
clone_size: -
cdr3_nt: TGTGCCAGTAGCGGGGGGGTGCGCCAGCCCCAGCATTTT
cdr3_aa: CASSGGVRQPQHF

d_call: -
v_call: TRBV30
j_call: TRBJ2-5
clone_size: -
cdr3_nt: TGTGCCTGGAGTCTTGCGGGGGCTAATCAAGAGACCCAGTACTTC
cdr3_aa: CAWSLAGANQETQYF